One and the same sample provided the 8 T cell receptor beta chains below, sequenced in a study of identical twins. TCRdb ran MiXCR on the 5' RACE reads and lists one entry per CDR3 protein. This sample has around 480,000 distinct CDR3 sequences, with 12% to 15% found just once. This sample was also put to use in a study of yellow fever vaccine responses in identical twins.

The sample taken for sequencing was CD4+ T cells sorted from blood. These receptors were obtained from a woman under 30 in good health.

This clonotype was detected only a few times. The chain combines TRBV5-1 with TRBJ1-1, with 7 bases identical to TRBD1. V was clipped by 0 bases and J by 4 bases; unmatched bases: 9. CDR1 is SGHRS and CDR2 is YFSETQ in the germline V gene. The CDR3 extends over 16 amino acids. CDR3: CASSLVQGGEGTEAFF. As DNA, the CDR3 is TGCGCCAGCAGCTTGGTGCAGGGGGGTGAGGGCACTGAAGCTTTCTTT. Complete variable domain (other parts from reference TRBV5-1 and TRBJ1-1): KAGVTQTPRYLIKTRGQQVTLSCSPISGHRSVSWYQQTPGQGLQFLFEYFSETQRNKGNFPGRFSGRQFSNSRSEMNVSTLELGDSALYLCASSLVQGGEGTEAFFGQGTRLTVV.

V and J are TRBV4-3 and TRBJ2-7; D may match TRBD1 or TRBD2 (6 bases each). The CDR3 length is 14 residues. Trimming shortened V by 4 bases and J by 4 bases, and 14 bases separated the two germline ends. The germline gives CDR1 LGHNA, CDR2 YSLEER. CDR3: CASSRGTQIYEQYF. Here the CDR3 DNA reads TGCGCCAGCAGCCGCGGGACACAAATATACGAGCAGTACTTC.

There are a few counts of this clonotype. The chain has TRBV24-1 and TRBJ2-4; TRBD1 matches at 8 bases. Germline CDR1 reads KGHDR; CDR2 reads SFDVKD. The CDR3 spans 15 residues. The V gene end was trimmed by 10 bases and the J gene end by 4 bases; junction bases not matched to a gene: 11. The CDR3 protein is CATSSSQGAKNIQYF. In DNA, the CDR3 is TGTGCCACTTCCAGCTCCCAGGGGGCAAAAAACATTCAGTACTTC.

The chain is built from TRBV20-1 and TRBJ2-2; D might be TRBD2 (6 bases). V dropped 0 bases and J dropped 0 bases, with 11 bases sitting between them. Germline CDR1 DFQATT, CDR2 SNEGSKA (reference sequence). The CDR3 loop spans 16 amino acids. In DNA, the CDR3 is TGCAGTGCTAGAGATTTTCGGGGGACGAACACCGGGGAGCTGTTTTTT. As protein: CSARDFRGTNTGELFF.

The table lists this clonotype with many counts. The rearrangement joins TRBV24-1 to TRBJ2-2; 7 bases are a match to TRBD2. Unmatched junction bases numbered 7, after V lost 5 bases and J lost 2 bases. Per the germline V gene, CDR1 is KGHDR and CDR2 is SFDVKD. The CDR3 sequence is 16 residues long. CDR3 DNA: TGTGCCACCAGTGGTCCTAGCGGAACCAACACCGGGGAGCTGTTTTTT. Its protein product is CATSGPSGTNTGELFF.

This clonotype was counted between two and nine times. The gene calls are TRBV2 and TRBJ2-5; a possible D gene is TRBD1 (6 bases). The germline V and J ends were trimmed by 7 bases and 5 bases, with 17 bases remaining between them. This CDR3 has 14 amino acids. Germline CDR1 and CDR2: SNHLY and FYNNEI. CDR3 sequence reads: CASIRGSSFETQYF. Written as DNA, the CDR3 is TGTGCCAGCATAAGGGGGAGCAGCTTCGAGACCCAGTACTTC.

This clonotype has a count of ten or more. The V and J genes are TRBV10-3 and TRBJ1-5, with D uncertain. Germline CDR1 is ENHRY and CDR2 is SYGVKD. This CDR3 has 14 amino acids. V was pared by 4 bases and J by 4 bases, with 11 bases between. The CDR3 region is CAISARQENQPQHF. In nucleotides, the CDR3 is TGTGCCATCAGTGCCCGGCAGGAGAATCAGCCCCAGCATTTT.

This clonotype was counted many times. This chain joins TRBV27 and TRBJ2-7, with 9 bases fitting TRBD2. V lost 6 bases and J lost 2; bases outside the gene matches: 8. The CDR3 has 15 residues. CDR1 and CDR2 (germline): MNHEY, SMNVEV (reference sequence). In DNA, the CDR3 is TGTGCCAGCAGCCCATTCCTAGCGGGGCCCTACGAGCAGTACTTC. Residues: CASSPFLAGPYEQYF.